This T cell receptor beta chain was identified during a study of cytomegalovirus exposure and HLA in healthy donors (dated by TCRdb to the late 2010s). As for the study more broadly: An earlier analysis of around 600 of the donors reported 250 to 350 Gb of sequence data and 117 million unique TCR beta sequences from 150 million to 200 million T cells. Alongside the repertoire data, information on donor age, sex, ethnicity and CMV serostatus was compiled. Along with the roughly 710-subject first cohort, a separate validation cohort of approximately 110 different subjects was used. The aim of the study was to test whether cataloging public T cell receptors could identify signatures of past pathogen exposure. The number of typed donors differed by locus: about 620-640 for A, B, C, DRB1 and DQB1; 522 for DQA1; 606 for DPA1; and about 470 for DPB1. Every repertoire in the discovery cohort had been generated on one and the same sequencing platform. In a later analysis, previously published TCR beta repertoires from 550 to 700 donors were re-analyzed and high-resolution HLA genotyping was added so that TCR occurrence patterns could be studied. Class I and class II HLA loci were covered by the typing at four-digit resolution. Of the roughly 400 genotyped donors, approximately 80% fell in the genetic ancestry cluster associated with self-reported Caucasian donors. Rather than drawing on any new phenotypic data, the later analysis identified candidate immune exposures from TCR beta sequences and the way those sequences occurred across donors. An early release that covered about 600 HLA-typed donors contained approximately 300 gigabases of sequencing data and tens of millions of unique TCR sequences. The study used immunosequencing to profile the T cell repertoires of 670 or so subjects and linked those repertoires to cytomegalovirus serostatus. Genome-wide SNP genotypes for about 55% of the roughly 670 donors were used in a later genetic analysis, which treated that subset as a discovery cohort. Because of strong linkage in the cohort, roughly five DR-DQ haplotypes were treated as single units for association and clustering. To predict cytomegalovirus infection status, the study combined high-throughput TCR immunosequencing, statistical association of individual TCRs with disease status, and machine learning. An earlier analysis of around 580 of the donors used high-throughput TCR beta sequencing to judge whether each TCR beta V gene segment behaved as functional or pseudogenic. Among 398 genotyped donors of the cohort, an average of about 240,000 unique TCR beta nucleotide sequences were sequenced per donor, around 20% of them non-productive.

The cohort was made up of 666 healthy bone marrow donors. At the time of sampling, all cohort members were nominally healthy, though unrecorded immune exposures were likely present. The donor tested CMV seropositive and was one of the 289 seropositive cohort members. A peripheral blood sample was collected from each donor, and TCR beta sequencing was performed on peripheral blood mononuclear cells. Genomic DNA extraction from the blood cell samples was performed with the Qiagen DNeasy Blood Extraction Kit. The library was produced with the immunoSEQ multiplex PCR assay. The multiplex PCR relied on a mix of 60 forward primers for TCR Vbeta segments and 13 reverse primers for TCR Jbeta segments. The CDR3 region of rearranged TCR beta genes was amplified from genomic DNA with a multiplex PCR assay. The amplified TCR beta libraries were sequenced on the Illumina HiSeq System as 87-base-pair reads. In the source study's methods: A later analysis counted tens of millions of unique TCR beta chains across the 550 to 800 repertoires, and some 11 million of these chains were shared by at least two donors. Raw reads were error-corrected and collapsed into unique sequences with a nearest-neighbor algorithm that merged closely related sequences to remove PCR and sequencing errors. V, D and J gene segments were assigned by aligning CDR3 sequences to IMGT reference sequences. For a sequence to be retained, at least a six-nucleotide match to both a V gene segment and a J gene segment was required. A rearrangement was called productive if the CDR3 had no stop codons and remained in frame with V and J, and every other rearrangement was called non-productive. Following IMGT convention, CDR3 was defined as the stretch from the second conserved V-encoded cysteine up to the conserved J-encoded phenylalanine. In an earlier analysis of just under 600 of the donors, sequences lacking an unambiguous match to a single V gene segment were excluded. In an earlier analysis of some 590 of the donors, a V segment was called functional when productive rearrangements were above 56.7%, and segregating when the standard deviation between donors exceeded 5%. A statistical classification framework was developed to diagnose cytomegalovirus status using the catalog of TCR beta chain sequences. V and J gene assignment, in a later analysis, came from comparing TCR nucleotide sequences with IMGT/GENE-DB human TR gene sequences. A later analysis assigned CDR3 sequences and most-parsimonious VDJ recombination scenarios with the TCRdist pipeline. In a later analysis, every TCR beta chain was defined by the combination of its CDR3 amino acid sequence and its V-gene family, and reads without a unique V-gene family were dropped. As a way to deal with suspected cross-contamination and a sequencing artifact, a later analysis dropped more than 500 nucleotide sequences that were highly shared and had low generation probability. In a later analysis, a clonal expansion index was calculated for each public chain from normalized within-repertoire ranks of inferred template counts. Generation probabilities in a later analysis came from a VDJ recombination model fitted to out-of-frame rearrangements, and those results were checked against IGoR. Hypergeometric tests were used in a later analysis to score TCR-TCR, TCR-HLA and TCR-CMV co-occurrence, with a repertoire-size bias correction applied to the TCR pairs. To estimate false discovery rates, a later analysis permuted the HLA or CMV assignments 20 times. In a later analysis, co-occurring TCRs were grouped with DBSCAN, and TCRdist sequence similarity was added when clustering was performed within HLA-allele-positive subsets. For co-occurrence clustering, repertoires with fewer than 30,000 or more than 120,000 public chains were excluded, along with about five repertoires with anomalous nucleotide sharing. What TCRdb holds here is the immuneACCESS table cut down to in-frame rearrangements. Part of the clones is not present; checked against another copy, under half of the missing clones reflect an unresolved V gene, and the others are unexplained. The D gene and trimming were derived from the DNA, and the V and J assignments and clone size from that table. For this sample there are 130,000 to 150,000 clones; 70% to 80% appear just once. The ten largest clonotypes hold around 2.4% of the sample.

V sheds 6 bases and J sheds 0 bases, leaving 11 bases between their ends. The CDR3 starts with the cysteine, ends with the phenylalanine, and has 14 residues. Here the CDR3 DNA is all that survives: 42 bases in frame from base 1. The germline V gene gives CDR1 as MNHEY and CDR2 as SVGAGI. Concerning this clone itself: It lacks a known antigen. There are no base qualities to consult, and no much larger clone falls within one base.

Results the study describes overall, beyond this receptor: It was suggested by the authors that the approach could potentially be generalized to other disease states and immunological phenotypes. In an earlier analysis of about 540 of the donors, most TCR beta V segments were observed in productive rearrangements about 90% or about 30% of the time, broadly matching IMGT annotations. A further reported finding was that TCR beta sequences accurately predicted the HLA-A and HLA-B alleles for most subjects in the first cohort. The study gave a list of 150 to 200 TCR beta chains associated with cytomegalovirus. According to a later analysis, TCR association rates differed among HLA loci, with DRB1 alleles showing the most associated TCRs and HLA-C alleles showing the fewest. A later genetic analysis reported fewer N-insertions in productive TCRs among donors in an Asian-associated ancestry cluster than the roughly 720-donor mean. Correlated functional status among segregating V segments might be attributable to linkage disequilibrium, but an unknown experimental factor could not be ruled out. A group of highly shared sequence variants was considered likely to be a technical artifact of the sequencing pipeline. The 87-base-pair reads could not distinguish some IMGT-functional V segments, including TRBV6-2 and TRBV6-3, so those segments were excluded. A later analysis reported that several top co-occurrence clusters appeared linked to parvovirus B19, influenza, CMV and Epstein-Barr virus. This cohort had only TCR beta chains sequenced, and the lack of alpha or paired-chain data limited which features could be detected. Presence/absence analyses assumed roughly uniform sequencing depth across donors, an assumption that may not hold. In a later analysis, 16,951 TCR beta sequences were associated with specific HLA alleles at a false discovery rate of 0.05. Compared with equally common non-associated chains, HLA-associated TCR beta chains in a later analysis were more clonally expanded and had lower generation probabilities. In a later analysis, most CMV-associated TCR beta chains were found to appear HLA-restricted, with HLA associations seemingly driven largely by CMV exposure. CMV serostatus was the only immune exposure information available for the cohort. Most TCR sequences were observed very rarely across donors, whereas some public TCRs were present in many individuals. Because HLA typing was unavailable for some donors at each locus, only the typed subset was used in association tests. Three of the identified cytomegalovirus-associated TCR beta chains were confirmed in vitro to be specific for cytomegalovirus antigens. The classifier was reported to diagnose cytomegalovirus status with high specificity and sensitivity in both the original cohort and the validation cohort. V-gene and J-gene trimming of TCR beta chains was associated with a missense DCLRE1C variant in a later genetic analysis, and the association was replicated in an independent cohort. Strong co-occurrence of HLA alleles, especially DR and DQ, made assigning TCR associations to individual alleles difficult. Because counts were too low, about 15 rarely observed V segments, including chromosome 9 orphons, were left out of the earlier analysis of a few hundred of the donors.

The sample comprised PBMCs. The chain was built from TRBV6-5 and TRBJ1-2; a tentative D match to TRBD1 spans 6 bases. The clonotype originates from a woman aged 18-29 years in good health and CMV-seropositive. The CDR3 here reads CASRRTAANYGYTF. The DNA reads TGTGCCAGCAGAAGGACAGCCGCTAACTATGGCTACACCTTC.